One sample yielded the 21 T cell receptor beta chains listed below, sequenced in a study of tumor and adjacent non-tumor tissue in lung cancer. TCRbeta libraries were built with three rounds of nested PCR, modified from ARM-PCR. TCRdb called the multiplex PCR reads again in MiXCR, with one record for every CDR3 protein. The sample lists some 100,000 distinct CDR3 sequences; 75% to 85% were seen once. No cell sorting was done before RNA was extracted from the tissue. The normal lung tissue was taken more than 3 cm from the tumor edge. The sequencing input was distant non-tumor lung tissue. These receptors originate from a man in his fifties or sixties with small cell lung cancer.

The chain combines TRBV6-2 or TRBV6-3 with TRBJ2-7; TRBD2 matches 9 bases. CDR1 is MNHEY, CDR2 SVGEGT, per germline. CDR3 size: 14 residues. The DNA of the CDR3 is TGTGATAGCAGGAGGACTAGCGCAACCTACGAGCAGTATGTC. Residues: CDSRRTSATYEQYV.

Remarks on this clonotype: Compared with germline, one end of the junction differs, possibly owing to a read error. This sequence joins TRBV12-3 or TRBV12-4 and TRBJ1-1, with D maybe TRBD1 (5 bases). The CDR3 has 11 amino acids. CDR3 in DNA: TGTGCCAGAAGTTATAGGGGTGAGGCCTTCTTT. Its protein product is CARSYRGEAFF.

As regards this clonotype: One end of the junction does not line up with germline, which may come from a read error. V is TRBV12-3 or TRBV12-4 and J is TRBJ1-2, with TRBD1 matching over 7 bases. CDR3 length: 13 residues. The DNA of the CDR3 is TGTGCCTGCAGCCTTCGGGACAGCTATGGCTACATCTTC. It specifies CACSLRDSYGYIF.

Only one count was recorded for this clonotype. A junction boundary mismatches the germline segment, possibly from a read error. The chain has TRBV4-2 and TRBJ2-2, with D perhaps being TRBD1 or TRBD2 (5 bases each). Germline values: CDR1 LGHNA, CDR2 YNFKEQ. The length of the CDR3 is 17 residues. This chain's CDR3 is CVSSEGASGTHTGELFF. CDR3 sequence (DNA): TGTGTCAGCAGCGAAGGAGCTAGTGGGACCCACACCGGGGAGCTGTTTTTT.

Concerning this clonotype: Mismatch with germline at one junction end may stem from a read error. V is TRBV4-1 and J is TRBJ1-2; D is uncertain. The CDR3 loop spans 15 amino acids. Per the germline V gene, CDR1 is MGHRA and CDR2 is YSYEKL. Here the CDR3 reads CASSPPGRINNGYTF. The CDR3 DNA is TGCGCCAGTAGCCCCCCCGGACGGATAAACAATGGCTACACCTTC.

About this clonotype itself: This may be a read error: a much more frequent sequence differs by one nucleotide. This sequence joins TRBV20-1 and TRBJ2-1, with 7 bases aligning to TRBD2. The CDR3 is made up of 13 amino acids. Germline loops: CDR1 DFQATT, CDR2 SNEGSKA (reference sequence). The trim removed 4 bases at V and 6 bases at J, leaving 6 bases unmatched. The DNA for the CDR3 is TGCAGTGCTAAGGCTAGCGGTTGCAATGAGCAGTTCTTC. Its protein is CSAKASGCNEQFF.

Concerning this clonotype: One junction end does not reproduce the germline sequence, and a read error may be involved. The rearrangement links TRBV12-3 or TRBV12-4 to TRBJ2-3, with 8 bases that match TRBD2. There are 17 residues in the CDR3. Here the CDR3 DNA reads TGTGCCAGCAGTTTAGAGGGCGGGAGGATTGGGAAAGATACGCGGTATTTT. Translating gives CASSLEGGRIGKDTRYF.

Turning to this clonotype: The CDR3 end shows no conserved phenylalanine or tryptophan, and so a read error is likely. The V and J genes are TRBV24-1 and TRBJ1-2, with 9 nucleotides matching TRBD1. From germline, CDR1 is KGHDR and CDR2 SFDVKD. The V segment lost 5 bases and the J segment 3 bases; nucleotides outside the gene matches: 6. The CDR3 extends over 15 amino acids. CDR3 nucleotides: TGTGCCACCAGTGGCCCGGGACAGGGATACTATGGCTACACCTTG. The encoded protein is CATSGPGQGYYGYTL.

Concerning this clonotype itself: This is likely a read error, given that the CDR3 carries no conserved phenylalanine or tryptophan at its end. The chain is built from TRBV4-2 and TRBJ1-5; D remains ambiguous. The length of the CDR3 is 15 residues. Germline-derived CDR1 and CDR2 are LGHNA and YNFKEQ. The CDR3 sequence is CTSSRSWGGNQPQHY. The CDR3 nucleotides are TGTACCAGTAGCCGTAGTTGGGGTGGCAATCAACCCCAGCATTAT.

Notes on this clonotype: No conserved phenylalanine or tryptophan is present at the end of the CDR3, so a read error is the likely explanation. This sequence joins TRBV29-1 and TRBJ1-6; 7 bases are shared with TRBD1. The CDR3 totals 13 residues. The junction had 7 bases not matched to a gene; V was cut back by 4 bases and J by 10 bases. Looked up from germline, CDR1 is SQVTM and CDR2 is ANQGSEA. The CDR3 sequence is CSVATGCDSPLHL. CDR3 sequence (DNA): TGCAGCGTTGCGACAGGGTGCGACTCACCCCTCCACTTA.

This clonotype was recorded at least ten times. V usage is TRBV20-1 and J usage is TRBJ1-6; tentative D call: TRBD1 (6 bases). In germline, CDR1 is DFQATT, CDR2 SNEGSKA (reference sequence). CDR3 length: 14 residues. The V and J ends lost 1 base and 10 bases respectively, with 14 bases between them. In nucleotides, the CDR3 is TGCAGTGCTAGAGTTGGGGGCGAAGGGTCACCCCTCCACTTT. This gives the protein CSARVGGEGSPLHF.

With regard to this clonotype: The junction departs from the called germline gene at one end, perhaps through a read error. The J gene is TRBJ1-1, the V gene TRBV6-5; D unresolved. The CDR3 is 15 residues long. Per the germline V gene, CDR1 is MNHEY and CDR2 is SVGAGI. In DNA, the CDR3 is TGTGCCAGCTGTGCAAACTCAGAGGGAAACACTGAAACTTTCTTT. This encodes CASCANSEGNTETFF.

This rearrangement joins TRBV7-8 to TRBJ2-2; possibly TRBD2 for D (6 bases). This CDR3 contains 14 residues. Germline lookup yields CDR1 SGHVS and CDR2 FQNEAQ. CDR3 residues: CTSSSLIRTGELFF. The DNA of the CDR3 is TGTACTAGCAGCTCTCTGATCAGGACCGGGGAGCTGTTTTTT.

Notes on this clonotype: The CDR3 does not end in the conserved phenylalanine or tryptophan, so this is likely a read error. The V gene is TRBV20-1, the J gene TRBJ1-5, with D possibly being TRBD1 (5 bases). CDR1 DFQATT and CDR2 SNEGSKA come from the germline V gene (reference sequence). This CDR3 has 14 amino acids. Between the trimmed V and J ends, which lost 6 bases and 5 bases, there was a span of 17 bases. This CDR3 reads CSAKTAGMDQPQHL. DNA of the CDR3: TGCAGTGCCAAAACGGCAGGGATGGATCAGCCCCAGCATCTA.

The chain has TRBV6-6 and TRBJ2-1; the D gene is possibly TRBD2 (5 bases). The last part of the DNA fits TRBJ2-7 better; the J call may be wrong. CDR1 MNHNY and CDR2 SVGAGI come from the germline V gene (reference sequence). This CDR3 is built from 13 residues. CDR3 in DNA: TGTGCCAGCAGTCCAGGACTCTACAATGAGCAGTACTTC. Translated, it gives CASSPGLYNEQYF.

The J gene is TRBJ2-7, the V gene TRBV2, with TRBD1 as a possible D gene (5 bases). CDR3 length: 13 amino acids. V gave up 6 bases and J gave up 2 bases, with 11 bases separating them. CDR1 is SNHLY, CDR2 FYNNEI, per germline. CDR3 sequence reads: CASSDPDTYEQYF. The CDR3 DNA reads TGTGCCAGCAGCGACCCGGACACCTACGAGCAGTACTTC.

As for this clonotype: A read error is possible here, since a much larger clone lies one base away. The genes are TRBV5-1 and TRBJ2-5, with D perhaps TRBD2 (6 bases). The CDR3 extends over 14 amino acids. From germline, CDR1 is SGHRS and CDR2 YFSETQ. The CDR3 spells CASSFLAPQETQHF. CDR3 sequence (DNA): TGCGCCAGCAGTTTTCTAGCGCCCCAAGAGACCCAGCACTTC.

A word on this clonotype: A read error is possible here, since a much larger clone lies one base away. This chain joins TRBV20-1 and TRBJ1-1, with unresolved D. The V end lost 6 bases, the J end lost 7 bases, and 24 bases lay between the germline ends. Germline values: CDR1 DFQATT, CDR2 SNEGSKA (reference sequence). The CDR3 contains 15 residues. The CDR3, as DNA: TGCAGTGCCCCCACAGCAGGAGGCGGCGGCATTGAAGCTTTCTTT. It translates to CSAPTAGGGGIEAFF.

Comments on this clonotype: Its ends do not fully match the called genes, so a read error is possible. This chain uses TRBV5-6 with TRBJ2-3; unclear D gene. The CDR3 length is 14 residues. Looked up from germline, CDR1 is SGHDT and CDR2 is YYEEEE. CDR3 region: CTSNPRWSADTQYF. The DNA for the CDR3 is TGTACCAGCAATCCTCGGTGGTCGGCGGATACGCAGTATTTT.

This chain uses TRBV29-1 with TRBJ1-2; no clear D gene. This CDR3 contains 12 residues. Trimming left V 8 bases short and J 2 bases short, with 12 bases between. Per germline, CDR1 SQVTM and CDR2 ANQGSEA. CDR3 sequence: CSTKDSNYGYTF. CDR3 DNA sequence: TGCAGCACCAAGGACTCCAACTATGGCTACACCTTC.

On this clonotype itself: A much larger clone differs by one base, so this may be a read error. V and J are TRBV6-6 and TRBJ1-5, with TRBD1 identical over 7 bases. CDR1 and CDR2 (germline): MNHNY, SVGAGI (reference sequence). This CDR3 is built from 17 residues. CDR3 DNA sequence: TGTGCCAGCAGTTCCCGACAGGGAGTGAATAGCAATGAGCCCCAGCATTTT. This encodes CASSSRQGVNSNEPQHF.